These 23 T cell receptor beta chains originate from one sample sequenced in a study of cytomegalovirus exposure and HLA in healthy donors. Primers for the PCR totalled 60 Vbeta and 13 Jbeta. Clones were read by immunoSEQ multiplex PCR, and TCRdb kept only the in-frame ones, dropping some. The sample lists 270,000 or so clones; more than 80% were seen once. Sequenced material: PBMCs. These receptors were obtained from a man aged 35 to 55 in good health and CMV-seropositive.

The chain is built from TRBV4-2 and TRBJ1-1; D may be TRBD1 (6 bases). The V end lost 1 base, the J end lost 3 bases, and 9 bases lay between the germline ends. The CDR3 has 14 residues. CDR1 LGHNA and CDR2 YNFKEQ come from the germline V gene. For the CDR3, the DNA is TGTGCCAGCAGCCAAGCAACAGGGTACACTGAAGCTTTCTTT. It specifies CASSQATGYTEAFF.

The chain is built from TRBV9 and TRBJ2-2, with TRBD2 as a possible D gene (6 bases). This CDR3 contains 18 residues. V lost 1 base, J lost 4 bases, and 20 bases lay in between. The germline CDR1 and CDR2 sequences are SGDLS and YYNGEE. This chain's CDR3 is CASSVSLGRGGSTGELFF. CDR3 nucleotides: TGTGCCAGCAGCGTATCGTTGGGGCGGGGCGGTTCCACCGGGGAGCTGTTTTTT.

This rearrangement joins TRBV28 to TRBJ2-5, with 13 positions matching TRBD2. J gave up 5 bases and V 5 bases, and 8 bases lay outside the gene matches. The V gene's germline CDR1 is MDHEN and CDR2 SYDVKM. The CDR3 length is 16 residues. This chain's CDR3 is CASSALLAGGLETQYF. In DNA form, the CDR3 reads TGTGCCAGCAGTGCCTTACTAGCGGGAGGGCTGGAGACCCAGTACTTC.

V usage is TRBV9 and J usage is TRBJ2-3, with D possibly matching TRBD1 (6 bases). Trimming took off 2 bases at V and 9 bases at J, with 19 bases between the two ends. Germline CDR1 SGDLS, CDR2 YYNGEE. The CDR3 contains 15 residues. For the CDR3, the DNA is TGTGCCAGCAGCGTGGCGGACAGAAGTCCTCCGACGCAGTATTTT. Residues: CASSVADRSPPTQYF.

The CDR3 coding sequence is TGTGCCAGCCAAGACGGGGGGCAACCCTCCTACGAGCAGTACTTC. As protein: CASQDGGQPSYEQYF. V usage is TRBV11-2 and J usage is TRBJ2-7; weak D call: TRBD2 (7 bases). Per the germline V gene, CDR1 is SGHAT and CDR2 is FQNNGV. V was shortened by 8 bases and J by 0 bases, with 17 bases between the two germline ends. The CDR3 runs to 15 residues.

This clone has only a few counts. The CDR3 is CASSSPRGGALSGANVLTF. CDR3 coding DNA: TGTGCCAGCAGTTCCCCCCGGGGAGGGGCCCTCTCTGGGGCCAACGTCCTGACTTTC. The V gene is TRBV28, the J gene TRBJ2-6, with 7 bases matching TRBD2. The V gene's germline CDR1 is MDHEN and CDR2 SYDVKM. The CDR3 spans 19 residues. The V gene end was trimmed by 4 bases and the J gene end by 0 bases; junction bases not matched to a gene: 12.

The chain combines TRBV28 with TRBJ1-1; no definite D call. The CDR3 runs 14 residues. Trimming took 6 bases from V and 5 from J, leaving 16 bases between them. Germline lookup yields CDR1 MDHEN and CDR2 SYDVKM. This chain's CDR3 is CASSTREFPTEAFF. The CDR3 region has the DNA TGTGCCAGCAGCACCCGAGAGTTTCCTACTGAAGCTTTCTTT.

The CDR3: CASSIIGNSYEQYF. CDR3 DNA: TGTGCCAGTAGTATTATTGGCAATTCCTACGAGCAGTACTTC. The gene calls are TRBV19 and TRBJ2-7, with D unresolved. The CDR3 covers 14 residues. Germline CDR1 is LNHDA and CDR2 is SQIVND (reference sequence). Trimming shortened V by 3 bases and J by 1 base, and 10 bases separated the two germline ends. Looking up the rest from reference TRBV19 and TRBJ2-7 gives the full variable domain: DGGITQSPKYLFRKEGQNVTLSCEQNLNHDAMYWYRQDPGQGLRLIYYSQIVNDFQKGDIAEGYSVSREKKESFPLTVTSAQKNPTAFYLCASSIIGNSYEQYFGPGTRLTVT.

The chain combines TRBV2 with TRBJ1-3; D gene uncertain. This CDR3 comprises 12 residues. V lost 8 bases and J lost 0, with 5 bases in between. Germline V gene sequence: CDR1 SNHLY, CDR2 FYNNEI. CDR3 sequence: CASLFSGNTIYF. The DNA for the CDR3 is TGTGCCAGCCTCTTCTCTGGAAACACCATATATTTT.

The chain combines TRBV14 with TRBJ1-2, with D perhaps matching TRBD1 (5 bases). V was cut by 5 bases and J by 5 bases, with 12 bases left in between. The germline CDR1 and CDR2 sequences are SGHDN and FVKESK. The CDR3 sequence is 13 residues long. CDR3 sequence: CASSIRDFYGYTF. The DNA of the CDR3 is TGTGCCAGCAGCATCAGGGATTTTTATGGCTACACCTTC.

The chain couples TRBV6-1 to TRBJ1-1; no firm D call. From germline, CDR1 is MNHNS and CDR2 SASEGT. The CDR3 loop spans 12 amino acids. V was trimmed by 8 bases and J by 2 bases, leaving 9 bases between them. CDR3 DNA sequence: TGTGCCAGCTCAGCGGGTAACACTGAAGCTTTCTTT. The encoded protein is CASSAGNTEAFF.

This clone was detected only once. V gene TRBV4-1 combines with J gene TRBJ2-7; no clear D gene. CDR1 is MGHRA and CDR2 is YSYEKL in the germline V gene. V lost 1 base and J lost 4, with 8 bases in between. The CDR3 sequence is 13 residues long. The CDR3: CASSQGHSYEQYF. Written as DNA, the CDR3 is TGCGCCAGCAGCCAAGGACATTCATACGAGCAGTACTTC.

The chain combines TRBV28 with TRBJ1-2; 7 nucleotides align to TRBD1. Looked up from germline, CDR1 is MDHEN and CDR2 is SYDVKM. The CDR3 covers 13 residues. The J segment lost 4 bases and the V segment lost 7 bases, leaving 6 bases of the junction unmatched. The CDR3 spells CASTPGTAYGYTF. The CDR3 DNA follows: TGTGCCAGCACCCCCGGGACAGCCTATGGCTACACCTTC.

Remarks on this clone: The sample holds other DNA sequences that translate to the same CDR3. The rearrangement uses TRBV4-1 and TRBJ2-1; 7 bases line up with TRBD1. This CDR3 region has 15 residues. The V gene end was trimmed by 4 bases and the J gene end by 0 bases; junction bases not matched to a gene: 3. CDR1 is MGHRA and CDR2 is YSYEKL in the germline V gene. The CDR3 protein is CASSPTGSSYNEQFF. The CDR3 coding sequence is TGCGCCAGCAGCCCGACAGGGAGCTCCTACAATGAGCAGTTCTTC.

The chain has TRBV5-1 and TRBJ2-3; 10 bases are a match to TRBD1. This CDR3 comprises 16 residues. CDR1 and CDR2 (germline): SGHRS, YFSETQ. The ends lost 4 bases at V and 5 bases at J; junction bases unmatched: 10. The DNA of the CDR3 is TGCGCCAGCAGCATGAGACAGGGGGCGCGTGTAGATACGCAGTATTTT. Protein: CASSMRQGARVDTQYF.

CDR3 region: CASSLDSPRRNEQFF. The CDR3 DNA reads TGCGCCAGCAGCTTGGATAGTCCGCGGCGGAATGAGCAGTTCTTC. The gene calls are TRBV5-1 and TRBJ2-1; no definite D call. V dropped 0 bases and J dropped 7 bases, with 14 bases sitting between them. This CDR3 has 15 residues. Per germline, CDR1 SGHRS and CDR2 YFSETQ.

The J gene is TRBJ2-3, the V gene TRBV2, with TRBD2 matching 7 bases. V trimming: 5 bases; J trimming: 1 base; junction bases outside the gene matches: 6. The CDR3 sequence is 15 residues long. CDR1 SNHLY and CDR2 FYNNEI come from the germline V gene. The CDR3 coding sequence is TGTGCCAGCAGTCGGGGGGAAGGGGGCACAGATACGCAGTATTTT. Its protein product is CASSRGEGGTDTQYF.

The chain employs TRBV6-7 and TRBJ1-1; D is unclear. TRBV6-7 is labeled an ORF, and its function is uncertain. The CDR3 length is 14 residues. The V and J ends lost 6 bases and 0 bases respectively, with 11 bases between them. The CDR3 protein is CASRSKDLNTEAFF. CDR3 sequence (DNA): TGTGCCAGCAGAAGTAAGGACTTGAACACTGAAGCTTTCTTT.

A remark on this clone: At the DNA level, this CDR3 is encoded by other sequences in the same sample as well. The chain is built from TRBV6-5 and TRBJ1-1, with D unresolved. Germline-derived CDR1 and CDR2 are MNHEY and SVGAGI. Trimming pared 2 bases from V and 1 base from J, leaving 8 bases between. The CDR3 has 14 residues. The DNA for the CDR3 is TGTGCCAGCAGTTACGTCGGGTCGAACACTGAAGCTTTCTTT. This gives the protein CASSYVGSNTEAFF.

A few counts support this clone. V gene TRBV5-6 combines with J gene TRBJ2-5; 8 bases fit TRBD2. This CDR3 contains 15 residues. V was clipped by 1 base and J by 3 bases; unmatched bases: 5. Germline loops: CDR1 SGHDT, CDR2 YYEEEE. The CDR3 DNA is TGTGCCAGCAGCTTGTATCGGGAGGGAAAAGAGACCCAGTACTTC. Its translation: CASSLYREGKETQYF. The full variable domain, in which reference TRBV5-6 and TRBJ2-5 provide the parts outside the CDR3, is DAGVTQSPTHLIKTRGQQVTLRCSPKSGHDTVSWYQQALGQGPQFIFQYYEEEERQRGNFPDRFSGHQFPNYSSELNVNALLLGDSALYLCASSLYREGKETQYFGPGTRLLVL.

For the CDR3, the DNA is TGTGCCAGCAGCTTAGACAGGGAAGATGGCTACACCTTC. This codes for CASSLDREDGYTF. V gene TRBV5-4 combines with J gene TRBJ1-2, with 7 bases aligning to TRBD1. Germline CDR1 and CDR2: SGHNT and YYREEE (reference sequence). CDR3 length: 13 amino acids. V lost 2 bases, J lost 6 bases, and 4 bases stayed unmatched.

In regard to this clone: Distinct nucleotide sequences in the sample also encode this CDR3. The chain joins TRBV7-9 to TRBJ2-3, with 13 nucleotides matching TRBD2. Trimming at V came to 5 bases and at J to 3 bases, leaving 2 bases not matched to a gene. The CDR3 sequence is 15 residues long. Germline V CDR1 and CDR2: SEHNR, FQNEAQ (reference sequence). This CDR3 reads CASSGLAGATDTQYF. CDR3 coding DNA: TGTGCCAGCAGCGGACTAGCGGGAGCTACAGATACGCAGTATTTT.

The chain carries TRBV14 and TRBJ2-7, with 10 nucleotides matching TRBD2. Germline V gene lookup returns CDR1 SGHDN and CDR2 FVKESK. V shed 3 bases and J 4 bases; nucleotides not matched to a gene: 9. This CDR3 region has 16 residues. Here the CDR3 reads CASSQLWSGRAYEQYF. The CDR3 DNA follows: TGTGCCAGCAGCCAGTTATGGAGCGGGAGGGCGTACGAGCAGTACTTC.